This entry lists 25 T cell receptor beta chains sequenced from one sample in a study of post-analysis software for immune sequencing data. Study-level points and caveats: Patients showed TRBV5-6, TRBV5-1 and TRBV20-1 among 4 or 5 TRBV segments more frequent than in controls.

These receptors' targets are unknown. Unique molecular identifiers were carried by the TCR beta cDNA libraries. TCRdb re-derived calls from the PCR reads in MiXCR, one entry per CDR3 protein. This repertoire shows some 240,000 distinct CDR3 sequences, approximately 34% found once; its top ten account for 4% to 6%. Sequenced sample: blood. These TCRs come from a girl aged 10 to 17 with multiple sclerosis.

This rearrangement joins TRBV20-1 to TRBJ2-2; 9 nucleotides match TRBD1. CDR1 is DFQATT, CDR2 SNEGSKA, per germline (reference sequence). The CDR3 loop spans 14 amino acids. The ends lost 3 bases at V and 4 bases at J; junction bases unmatched: 3. CDR3 sequence: CSASRDRATGELFF. Written as DNA, the CDR3 is TGCAGTGCTAGCCGGGACAGGGCCACCGGGGAGCTGTTTTTT.

This clonotype has ten or more counts. The rearrangement joins TRBV20-1 to TRBJ2-5; the match to TRBD1 covers 7 bases. This CDR3 has 14 residues. The germline CDR1 and CDR2 sequences are DFQATT and SNEGSKA (reference sequence). With V trimmed by 6 bases and J by 5 bases, 12 bases remained unmatched. The CDR3, as DNA: TGCAGTGCAACGCTACAGGGGCCAGGGGAGACCCAGTACTTC. Translated: CSATLQGPGETQYF.

This clonotype came up many times. This chain links TRBV10-3 with TRBJ2-3; D is uncertain. This CDR3 region has 13 residues. The germline gives CDR1 ENHRY, CDR2 SYGVKD. Deletions cut 4 bases from V and 0 bases from J, with 5 bases between. In nucleotides, the CDR3 is TGTGCCATCAGTGTGACCAGCACAGATACGCAGTATTTT. It specifies CAISVTSTDTQYF.

The J gene is TRBJ2-5, the V gene TRBV10-3; 8 bases are a match to TRBD1. The V gene's germline CDR1 is ENHRY and CDR2 SYGVKD. V lost 5 bases and J lost 3; bases outside the gene matches: 5. The CDR3 is made up of 14 amino acids. In nucleotides, the CDR3 is TGTGCCATCAGTTCGAGGACAGGGAAAGAGACCCAGTACTTC. Its translation: CAISSRTGKETQYF.

This clonotype was observed at least ten times. CDR3: CASIGGSSYNEQFF. CDR3 coding DNA: TGTGCCAGCATCGGGGGCTCCTCCTACAATGAGCAGTTCTTC. J is TRBJ2-1 and V is TRBV7-9, with D tentatively TRBD1 or TRBD2 (6 bases each). The CDR3 is made up of 14 amino acids. Germline values: CDR1 SEHNR, CDR2 FQNEAQ (reference sequence). The V and J ends lost 7 bases and 0 bases respectively, with 10 bases between them. The full variable domain, completed using reference TRBV7-9 and TRBJ2-1, is DTGVSQNPRHKITKRGQNVTFRCDPISEHNRLYWYRQTLGQGPEFLTYFQNEAQLEKSRLLSDRFSAERPKGSFSTLEIQRTEQGDSAMYLCASIGGSSYNEQFFGPGTRLTVL.

The chain links TRBV7-2 to TRBJ2-2; TRBD1 matches 7 bases. The CDR3 sequence is 16 residues long. Looked up from germline, CDR1 is SGHTA and CDR2 is FQGNSA. V trimming: 4 bases; J trimming: 0 bases; junction bases outside the gene matches: 5. The CDR3 reads CASSYRGSANTGELFF. The CDR3 nucleotides are TGTGCCAGCAGCTACAGGGGATCGGCGAACACCGGGGAGCTGTTTTTT.

The chain combines TRBV10-3 with TRBJ2-7; no clear D gene. Germline lookup yields CDR1 ENHRY and CDR2 SYGVKD. The V end lost 6 bases, the J end lost 6 bases, and 15 bases lay between the germline ends. This CDR3 has 13 amino acids. CDR3 amino acids: CAIRNTSLGEQYF. The CDR3 nucleotides read TGTGCCATCAGGAACACCTCGTTGGGCGAGCAGTACTTC.

This clonotype has at least ten counts. V gene TRBV4-1 combines with J gene TRBJ2-7; TRBD1 matches 7 bases. Germline V gene lookup returns CDR1 MGHRA and CDR2 YSYEKL. CDR3 size: 15 residues. V lost 0 bases, J lost 4 bases, and 6 bases stayed unmatched. CDR3 protein: CASSQDTGVAYEQYF. The DNA of the CDR3 is TGCGCCAGCAGCCAAGATACAGGGGTGGCTTACGAGCAGTACTTC.

This clonotype was counted many times. The chain employs TRBV7-2 and TRBJ1-2, with D unclear. V was cut by 5 bases and J by 6 bases, with 7 bases left in between. The CDR3 is 11 amino acids. Germline CDR1 reads SGHTA; CDR2 reads FQGNSA. CDR3 nucleotides: TGTGCCAGCAGCCCCCGCGATGGCTACACCTTC. This codes for CASSPRDGYTF.

There are many counts of this clonotype. The chain links TRBV7-9 to TRBJ2-7, with D possibly being TRBD1 (6 bases). Germline CDR1 and CDR2: SEHNR and FQNEAQ (reference sequence). The CDR3 sequence is 14 residues long. Trimming stripped 4 bases from V and 4 bases from J, with 14 bases between. DNA for the CDR3: TGTGCCAGCAGCTCCGGACAGTCTTTGTACGAGCAGTACTTC. Translating it yields CASSSGQSLYEQYF.

This clonotype was counted ten times or more. The rearrangement uses TRBV4-2 and TRBJ1-1; no clear D gene. V dropped 1 base and J dropped 0 bases, with 15 bases sitting between them. The CDR3 consists of 17 residues. CDR1 is LGHNA and CDR2 is YNFKEQ in the germline V gene. The CDR3 DNA is TGTGCCAGCAGCCAAGGGCTGGGTAATAGGATGAACACTGAAGCTTTCTTT. It specifies CASSQGLGNRMNTEAFF.

This clonotype was recorded many times. The V call is TRBV12-3 or TRBV12-4, the J call TRBJ2-5; D ambiguous. Trimming left V 6 bases short and J 3 bases short, with 5 bases between. The CDR3 length is 11 residues. The CDR3, as DNA: TGTGCCAGCAGCAGAAAAGAGACCCAGTACTTC. It specifies CASSRKETQYF.

This chain joins TRBV7-9 and TRBJ1-5, with a tentative D call TRBD1 (5 bases). The CDR3 has 15 residues. The V and J ends lost 5 bases and 6 bases respectively, with 17 bases between them. CDR1 is SEHNR and CDR2 is FQNEAQ in the germline V gene (reference sequence). The CDR3 spells CASSPGPQAGQPQHF. CDR3 DNA: TGTGCCAGCAGCCCGGGACCACAGGCTGGTCAGCCCCAGCATTTT.

The rearrangement links TRBV13 to TRBJ2-3, with D unresolved. This CDR3 is built from 14 residues. Germline values: CDR1 PRHDT, CDR2 FYEKMQ (reference sequence). Trimming removed 2 bases at V and 1 base at J, with 7 bases between. DNA of the CDR3: TGTGCCAGCAGCTTACGGCGCCGCACAGATACGCAGTATTTT. Translation: CASSLRRRTDTQYF. Supplemented by reference TRBV13 and TRBJ2-3, the full variable domain reads AAGVIQSPRHLIKEKRETATLKCYPIPRHDTVYWYQQGPGQDPQFLISFYEKMQSDKGSIPDRFSAQQFSDYHSELNMSSLELGDSALYFCASSLRRRTDTQYFGPGTRLTVL.

V is TRBV27 and J is TRBJ2-3; no reliable D call. This CDR3 spans 13 amino acids. The germline V gene encodes CDR1 MNHEY and CDR2 SMNVEV (reference sequence). With 8 bases removed from V and 2 bases from J, the gap between germline ends came to 11 bases. CDR3 sequence: CASGLVPTDTQYF. As DNA, the CDR3 is TGTGCCAGCGGCTTGGTACCCACAGATACGCAGTATTTT.

This clonotype was observed a few times. The genes are TRBV5-1 and TRBJ1-4; the match to TRBD1 covers 7 bases. V dropped 5 bases and J dropped 1; count of bases not matched to a gene: 5. Germline V gene data show CDR1 as SGHRS and CDR2 as YFSETQ. CDR3 length: 15 amino acids. CDR3 sequence (DNA): TGCGCCAGCAGTGCGAGGGGGCAAACTAATGAAAAACTGTTTTTT. Protein sequence: CASSARGQTNEKLFF.

In the case of this clonotype: A read error may account for a junction end that differs from germline. This sequence joins TRBV12-3 or TRBV12-4 and TRBJ2-3; tentative D call: TRBD2 (6 bases). The CDR3 consists of 14 residues. The CDR3 DNA reads as TGTGCCAGCAGGGTAGCCACTAGCACAGATATGCAGTATTTT. Its translation is CASRVATSTDMQYF.

The table lists this clonotype with a few counts. The CDR3 DNA reads as TGTGCCAGCAGCGTGGGGACGGCGGGAGACCCTCTCGAGCAGTACTTC. This sequence encodes CASSVGTAGDPLEQYF. This sequence joins TRBV9 and TRBJ2-7; 7 bases agree with TRBD2. The CDR3 is 16 amino acids. Trimming removed 2 bases from V and 6 bases from J; junction bases left unmatched: 14. Germline V lookup: CDR1 SGDLS, CDR2 YYNGEE. The whole variable domain, filled in from reference TRBV9 and TRBJ2-7, reads DSGVTQTPKHLITATGQRVTLRCSPRSGDLSVYWYQQSLDQGLQFLIQYYNGEERAKGNILERFSAQQFPDLHSELNLSSLELGDSALYFCASSVGTAGDPLEQYFGPGTRLTVT.

This clonotype has ten or more counts. The V gene is TRBV27, the J gene TRBJ1-6; D not resolved. Germline CDR1 is MNHEY and CDR2 is SMNVEV (reference sequence). The CDR3 runs to 15 residues. Trimming stripped 3 bases from V and 2 bases from J, with 8 bases between. CDR3 residues: CASSFLHPYNSPLHF. In DNA form, the CDR3 reads TGTGCCAGCAGTTTTTTACATCCCTATAATTCACCCCTCCACTTT.

Comments on this clonotype: This may arise from a read error, as a much more abundant clone is one base away. The CDR3 DNA follows: TGCAGTGCTCGAGCCGGGACATCAGGATTCACAGCTACGCAGTATTTT. Protein sequence: CSARAGTSGFTATQYF. This chain joins TRBV20-1 and TRBJ2-3, with a possible D match to TRBD1 (6 bases). Germline lookup yields CDR1 DFQATT and CDR2 SNEGSKA (reference sequence). CDR3 length: 16 amino acids.

Many counts were recorded for this clonotype. The chain carries TRBV7-2 and TRBJ1-2; maybe TRBD1 (6 bases). CDR3 length: 13 amino acids. The V end lost 3 bases, the J end lost 7 bases, and 12 bases lay between the germline ends. Germline V gives CDR1 SGHTA, CDR2 FQGNSA. CDR3 region: CASSLAGGRGYTF. In DNA, the CDR3 is TGTGCCAGCAGCTTGGCGGGGGGCCGTGGCTACACCTTC.

V gene TRBV25-1 combines with J gene TRBJ2-2, with TRBD2 matching over 9 bases. V was pared by 0 bases and J by 1 base, with 3 bases of the junction left unmatched. This CDR3 is built from 17 residues. CDR1 MGHDK and CDR2 SYGVNS come from the germline V gene. The CDR3 loop reads CASSEYRGRGNTGELFF. In DNA, the CDR3 is TGTGCCAGCAGTGAATACCGCGGGAGGGGGAACACCGGGGAGCTGTTTTTT.

This clonotype was seen repeatedly, ten times or more. The V gene is TRBV7-9, the J gene TRBJ2-7; 7 bases agree with TRBD2. Unmatched junction bases numbered 2, after V lost 3 bases and J lost 6 bases. The CDR3 runs to 12 residues. Germline lookup yields CDR1 SEHNR and CDR2 FQNEAQ (reference sequence). In DNA form, the CDR3 reads TGTGCCAGCAGCTTTCCGGGAGGCGAGCAGTACTTC. Translating gives CASSFPGGEQYF.

Comments on this clonotype: This may come from a read error, since a much larger clone is one base off. The chain links TRBV28 to TRBJ2-7; D call uncertain. The germline V gene encodes CDR1 MDHEN and CDR2 SYDVKM. Trimming stripped 6 bases from V and 7 bases from J, with 19 bases between. The CDR3 consists of 14 residues. The CDR3 here is CASSSGDVRNEQYF. CDR3 DNA: TGTGCCAGCAGCTCTGGCGACGTTCGGAATGAGCAGTACTTC.

This clonotype was counted ten times or more. The gene calls are TRBV9 and TRBJ1-1; 8 bases line up with TRBD1. V dropped 3 bases and J dropped 6; count of bases not matched to a gene: 10. CDR3 length: 15 residues. The germline gives CDR1 SGDLS, CDR2 YYNGEE. CDR3 in amino acids: CASSAYQGAGAEAFF. DNA of the CDR3: TGTGCCAGCAGCGCCTACCAGGGGGCGGGGGCTGAAGCTTTCTTT.